The rows below give T cell receptor beta chains drawn from one sample of a study of T cell responses to AZD1222 COVID-19 vaccine. Assay used: immunoSEQ multiplex PCR; TCRdb lists only in-frame clones, some missing. The sample carries 150,000 to 200,000 clones, 75% to 95% recorded once. Specimen: peripheral blood, collected on day 0 of AZD1222 vaccination. The source is an adult in good health. Each CDR3 is given with its conserved first and last residue. A D gene is named only where the DNA matches it firmly. Part of the rows lack a size; the others show once, few, many or a class for expanded clones.

TGTGCCATCAGTGAGCAAGAGACCCAGTACTTC	CAISEQETQYF	-	-	TRBV10-3	TRBJ2-5
TGTGCCAGAAGCCCCCGACAGGGAGATGGCTACACCTTC	CARSPRQGDGYTF	-	-	TRBV7-5	TRBJ1-2
TGTGCCAGCAGCTCACAGGGGGTGGACACTGAAGCTTTCTTT	CASSSQGVDTEAFF	TRBD1	-	TRBV7-9	TRBJ1-1
TGTGCCAGCGGGGGCTTGATGGCCAAAAACATTCAGTACTTC	CASGGLMAKNIQYF	-	-	TRBV19	TRBJ2-4
TGTGCCAGCGGTGGCAATCAGCCCCAGCATTTT	CASGGNQPQHF	-	-	TRBV7-9	TRBJ1-5
TGTGCCAGCTCATCCGACCTTAGCACAGATACGCAGTATTTT	CASSSDLSTDTQYF	-	-	TRBV18	TRBJ2-3
TGTGCCAGCTCACCAGGGCCAGGGAACTACGAGCAGTACTTC	CASSPGPGNYEQYF	-	-	TRBV18	TRBJ2-7
TGTGCCAGTACCTTAAAGGGGATGAGCTATGGCTACACCTTC	CASTLKGMSYGYTF	-	-	TRBV19	TRBJ1-2
TGTGCCAGCAGCAAGGGTAGGAGCAAGGGCACCATATATTTT	CASSKGRSKGTIYF	-	once	TRBV21-1	TRBJ1-3
TGTGCCAGCAGCCAAGGGGGTGGACTAGGATGGGAGCAGTACTTC	CASSQGGGLGWEQYF	TRBD2	once	TRBV14	TRBJ2-7
TGTGCCAGCAGTTTATTAAGTTTTCGCGGGGCAGGGTTGTCACCCCTCCACTTT	CASSLLSFRGAGLSPLHF	-	once	TRBV27	TRBJ1-6
TGCAGCGTTGGCGAGGTCCGCACCGGGGAGCTGTTTTTT	CSVGEVRTGELFF	-	-	TRBV29-1	TRBJ2-2
TGCAGTGCTAGTTCGGGGAACAAAAACATTCAGTACTTC	CSASSGNKNIQYF	-	-	TRBV20-1	TRBJ2-4
TGTGCCAGCAGCATATTAGCGGGGGGGCCGAAGGAGCAGTACTTC	CASSILAGGPKEQYF	TRBD2	-	TRBV7-9	TRBJ2-7
TGTGCCAGAAGCTTTGGACAGGAAATAAAGAACACTGAAGCTTTCTTT	CARSFGQEIKNTEAFF	TRBD1	-	TRBV5-3	TRBJ1-1
TGTGCCAGTAGTAATACAGGCAATCAGCCCCAGCATTTT	CASSNTGNQPQHF	-	-	TRBV19	TRBJ1-5
TGTGCCAGCAGGACAACAGGGGCCAGCAATCAGCCCCAGCATTTT	CASRTTGASNQPQHF	TRBD1	-	TRBV6-5	TRBJ1-5
TGTGCCAGCAGTTACGGGACAGTTTACAATGAGCAGTTCTTC	CASSYGTVYNEQFF	TRBD1	-	TRBV6-5	TRBJ2-1
TGTGCCAGCATCCACGGGACAGTGAACACTGAAGCTTTCTTT	CASIHGTVNTEAFF	TRBD1	-	TRBV7-8	TRBJ1-1
TGTGCCAGCAGTTTAGGCCCCGCCGACTCGGGCGGCTACACCTTC	CASSLGPADSGGYTF	-	-	TRBV27	TRBJ1-2
TGTGCCAGTGCCGTGGAGGGGAGGAATTCACCCCTCCACTTT	CASAVEGRNSPLHF	-	-	TRBV3-1/TRBV3-2	TRBJ1-6
TGTGCCAGCAGCTTAGAATTGACGGGGGGGCGCACCGGGGAGCTGTTTTTT	CASSLELTGGRTGELFF	TRBD2	-	TRBV11-3	TRBJ2-2
TGCGCCAGCAGCTTGGAAGGGGGAAATGGCAATCAGCCCCAGCATTTT	CASSLEGGNGNQPQHF	-	-	TRBV5-1	TRBJ1-5
TGTGCCAGCAGCCTTAGGACAGGGGAGGGGGAGCAGTACTTC	CASSLRTGEGEQYF	TRBD1	-	TRBV4-2	TRBJ2-7
TGTGCCAGCAGCCCCGGGGGGGGCCGTTACAATGAGCAGTTCTTC	CASSPGGGRYNEQFF	TRBD2	-	TRBV27	TRBJ2-1
TGTGCCAGTAGTATCCGAGGGGAGAACACTGAAGCTTTCTTT	CASSIRGENTEAFF	-	-	TRBV19	TRBJ1-1
TGCAGCGTTGAAGCGGCACAGGGCGGCATTCAGTACTTC	CSVEAAQGGIQYF	-	-	TRBV29-1	TRBJ2-4
TGTGCCATCAGCCGGGACAGGACTTATAATTCACCCCTCCACTTT	CAISRDRTYNSPLHF	TRBD1	-	TRBV10-3	TRBJ1-6
TGTGCCAGTAGTATAGAGAAGGCCCCCCACACCGGGGAGCTGTTTTTT	CASSIEKAPHTGELFF	-	-	TRBV19	TRBJ2-2
TGTGCCAGCTCGCTTAAGGAGGCAGAGGCTTCCGAGCAGTACTTC	CASSLKEAEASEQYF	-	-	TRBV18	TRBJ2-7
TGTGCCAGCAGCGTAGGGGGGGCAACCACAGATACGCAGTATTTT	CASSVGGATTDTQYF	-	-	TRBV9	TRBJ2-3
TGTGCCAGAAGCTTGCTCACTCCCGACTCCTACGAGCAGTACTTC	CARSLLTPDSYEQYF	-	-	TRBV5-3	TRBJ2-7
TGTGCCAGCACCCCGGACAGTTACTCTGGAAACACCATATATTTT	CASTPDSYSGNTIYF	-	-	TRBV7-2	TRBJ1-3
TGTGCCAGCACCGAAACTTCTAACTATGGCTACACCTTC	CASTETSNYGYTF	-	-	TRBV12-3/TRBV12-4	TRBJ1-2
TGTGCCAGCCGAGAGAGTACAGGGGCAGAAAAACTGTTTTTT	CASRESTGAEKLFF	TRBD1	-	TRBV2	TRBJ1-4
TGTGCCAGCTCCCCGGGACAGAATGAAAAACTGTTTTTT	CASSPGQNEKLFF	TRBD1	-	TRBV18	TRBJ1-4
TGTGCCAGCAGCGCCGATGGAGTGCTTGGCTACACCTTC	CASSADGVLGYTF	-	-	TRBV9	TRBJ1-2
TGTGCCAGCAGCCAAAGGGGGCTAGCGGACAATGAGCAGTTCTTC	CASSQRGLADNEQFF	-	-	TRBV4-2	TRBJ2-1
TGTGCCAGCAGTTTCGACAGGGTTGATGAGCAGTTCTTC	CASSFDRVDEQFF	TRBD1	once	TRBV27	TRBJ2-1
TGTGCCAGCAGCTTAGGTCAGGGGTGGGCCTACGAGCAGTACTTC	CASSLGQGWAYEQYF	-	-	TRBV7-6	TRBJ2-7
TGTGCCATCAGTGACCGGGACAGGGGGCAGGATCAGCCCCAGCATTTT	CAISDRDRGQDQPQHF	TRBD1	-	TRBV10-3	TRBJ1-5
TGTGCCAGCAGCCACTTTACAGATACGCAGTATTTT	CASSHFTDTQYF	-	-	TRBV7-2	TRBJ2-3
TGTGCCAGCAGGTCGGGGCTGGGGGGATATGGCTACACCTTC	CASRSGLGGYGYTF	-	few	TRBV6-5	TRBJ1-2
TGCGCCAGCAGTCAATCGCGGAGAGGGCACTACAATGAGCAGTTCTTC	CASSQSRRGHYNEQFF	-	-	TRBV23-1	TRBJ2-1
TGCGCCAGCAGCCAGGGTTTAGGGGGTACTAATGAAAAACTGTTTTTT	CASSQGLGGTNEKLFF	-	-	TRBV4-3	TRBJ1-4
TGTGCCAGCAGTTTCCGGGACAGGGGGATGACCCAGTACTTC	CASSFRDRGMTQYF	TRBD1	-	TRBV27	TRBJ2-5